A single sample is the source of the 12 T cell receptor beta chains below, sequenced in a study of T cell clonotyping in hematopoietic cell transplantation. This sample's time point: recipient sample about 28 days before transplant, after cytoreduction. TCRdb's table, derived via immunoSEQ multiplex PCR, lists solely in-frame clones and lacks some. Here the sample spans 30,000 or so clones, over 65% being singletons. The sample in question was peripheral blood mononuclear cells, obtained before stem cell transplant. These receptors were collected from a woman in her twenties or thirties with chronic myeloid leukemia. Some clones in this sample may be carry-over from other donors' samples.

The V call is TRBV5-1, the J call TRBJ2-5; a weak D match, TRBD1 (5 bases). The CDR3 is 15 residues long. Per germline, CDR1 SGHRS and CDR2 YFSETQ. Trimming took off 5 bases at V and 6 bases at J, with 20 bases between the two ends. The CDR3 region is CASRVSLGARKTQYF. The CDR3 DNA sequence: TGCGCCAGCAGGGTCAGTCTAGGGGCGCGGAAGACCCAGTACTTC. Complete variable domain (other parts from reference TRBV5-1 and TRBJ2-5): KAGVTQTPRYLIKTRGQQVTLSCSPISGHRSVSWYQQTPGQGLQFLFEYFSETQRNKGNFPGRFSGRQFSNSRSEMNVSTLELGDSALYLCASRVSLGARKTQYFGPGTRLLVL.

This sequence joins TRBV19 and TRBJ1-5, with unresolved D. V gave up 2 bases and J gave up 6 bases, with 11 bases separating them. In germline, CDR1 is LNHDA, CDR2 SQIVND (reference sequence). The CDR3 has 14 amino acids. CDR3: CASSINGWSQPQHF. DNA of the CDR3: TGTGCCAGTAGTATAAATGGGTGGAGTCAGCCCCAGCATTTT.

The chain employs TRBV4-1 and TRBJ2-2; 8 nucleotides match TRBD2. The CDR3 extends over 16 amino acids. Trimming removed 3 bases from V and 5 bases from J; junction bases left unmatched: 8. CDR1 and CDR2 from the germline V gene are MGHRA and YSYEKL. As DNA, the CDR3 is TGCGCCAGCAGCCAGATCAGCGGGGGTGGTACCGGGGAGCTGTTTTTT. This translates into CASSQISGGGTGELFF.

This sequence joins TRBV19 and TRBJ1-2; possibly TRBD1 for D (6 bases). Trimming removed 0 bases from V and 7 bases from J, with 15 bases in between. This CDR3 comprises 15 residues. Per germline, CDR1 LNHDA and CDR2 SQIVND (reference sequence). Here the CDR3 reads CASSIDRQGTRGYTF. CDR3 nucleotide sequence: TGTGCCAGTAGTATAGATCGGCAGGGGACTCGTGGCTACACCTTC.

The V and J genes are TRBV11-1 and TRBJ1-5; possibly TRBD1 for D (5 bases). There are 14 residues in the CDR3. The V gene's germline CDR1 is SGHAT and CDR2 FQDESV (reference sequence). V gave up 1 base and J gave up 9 bases, with 13 bases separating them. This CDR3 reads CASSLGTGNWPQHF. The CDR3 region has the DNA TGTGCCAGCAGCTTAGGAACAGGCAACTGGCCCCAGCATTTT.

The chain combines TRBV5-1 with TRBJ1-1; D gene uncertain. Trimming removed 7 bases from V and 11 bases from J, with 15 bases in between. Germline V lookup: CDR1 SGHRS, CDR2 YFSETQ. This CDR3 is built from 11 residues. The CDR3 DNA reads TGCGCCAGCCGGCATGGGTTTCAGGCTTTCTTT. Its protein is CASRHGFQAFF.

The rearrangement joins TRBV5-5 to TRBJ2-3; TRBD1 matches 9 bases. V shed 2 bases, J shed 6 bases, and the junction held 4 bases outside the gene matches. Germline values: CDR1 SGHKS, CDR2 YYEKEE (reference sequence). The CDR3 has 14 residues. CDR3 bases: TGTGCCAGCAGCTTACAGGGGGCGCTGGATACGCAGTATTTT. Protein sequence: CASSLQGALDTQYF.

The chain is built from TRBV29-1 and TRBJ1-2; TRBD1 agrees at 11 bases. CDR3 size: 14 residues. Germline loops: CDR1 SQVTM, CDR2 ANQGSEA. The ends lost 6 bases at V and 4 bases at J; junction bases unmatched: 7. The CDR3 nucleotides are TGCAGCGTCCGGACAGGGGGCGTGAGCTATGGCTACACCTTC. Translation gives CSVRTGGVSYGYTF.

This chain links TRBV27 with TRBJ2-7, with TRBD2 as a possible D gene (5 bases). This CDR3 region has 15 residues. V was pared by 4 bases and J by 1 base, with 14 bases between. Germline V CDR1 and CDR2: MNHEY, SMNVEV (reference sequence). CDR3 coding DNA: TGTGCCAGCAGTTCGGCGGGTTTAGGGTCCTACGAGCAGTACGTC. This sequence encodes CASSSAGLGSYEQYV.

The gene calls are TRBV30 and TRBJ2-5; 14 bases line up with TRBD2. This CDR3 spans 14 amino acids. Germline trimming cut 8 bases from V and 4 bases from J; bases unmatched to any gene: 6. Germline V gives CDR1 GTSNPN, CDR2 SVGIG (reference sequence). CDR3 in DNA: TGTGCCGCTATGGGACTAGCGGGAGTAGAGACCCAGTACTTC. As protein: CAAMGLAGVETQYF.

This chain connects TRBV6-5 to TRBJ1-1; D is unclear. Between the trimmed V and J ends, which lost 7 bases and 2 bases, there was a span of 11 bases. This CDR3 has 13 amino acids. Per the germline V gene, CDR1 is MNHEY and CDR2 is SVGAGI. The CDR3 sequence is CASISEDNTEAFF. DNA of the CDR3: TGTGCCAGCATCTCGGAGGATAACACTGAAGCTTTCTTT.

The V call is TRBV7-8, the J call TRBJ1-3; D gene unclear. The germline V gene encodes CDR1 SGHVS and CDR2 FQNEAQ. This CDR3 comprises 15 residues. V shed 5 bases and J shed 0 bases, with 11 bases lying between them. CDR3: CASSQAHYSGNTIYF. DNA for the CDR3: TGTGCCAGCAGCCAAGCCCACTACTCTGGAAACACCATATATTTT.